These T cell receptor beta chains were read from a single sample in a study of CD8+ T cells in alopecia areata. The repertoire was sequenced with immunoSEQ multiplex PCR; TCRdb's copy has only in-frame clones and lacks some. The sample lists around 150,000 clones, approximately 80% occurring once. This specimen was CD8+ T cells sorted from blood, taken at week 4, from a patient treated with tofacitinib. The receptors here all came from a human donor with alopecia areata. Each CDR3 is given with its conserved first and last residue. A D gene is named only where the DNA matches it firmly. The listing skips clone size in some rows; elsewhere it reads once, few, many or a size class.

j_call | d_call | v_call | clone_size | cdr3_length | cdr3_aa | cdr3_nt
TRBJ2-7 | - | TRBV10-2 | - | 15 | CASSDSLPRSYEQYF | TGCGCCAGCAGCGACTCTCTTCCCCGCTCTTACGAGCAGTACTTC
TRBJ1-1 | - | TRBV18 | - | 14 | CASSSSGFNTEAFF | TGTGCCAGCTCATCCTCAGGTTTTAACACTGAAGCTTTCTTT
TRBJ2-3 | - | TRBV7-9 | few | 12 | CASSWDTDTQYF | TGTGCCAGCAGCTGGGACACAGATACGCAGTATTTT
TRBJ2-7 | TRBD1 | TRBV5-6 | - | 15 | CASNGGTGDSYEQYF | TGTGCCAGCAATGGGGGGACAGGGGACTCCTACGAGCAGTACTTC
TRBJ2-5 | TRBD2 | TRBV4-2 | - | 18 | CASSPNRLSTSGAETQYF | TGTGCCAGCAGCCCCAATAGACTAAGTACTAGCGGGGCGGAGACCCAGTACTTC
TRBJ2-3 | TRBD2 | TRBV6-5 | - | 15 | CASSYGGGASDTQYF | TGTGCCAGCAGTTACGGCGGGGGGGCATCAGATACGCAGTATTTT
TRBJ2-1 | - | TRBV27 | - | 15 | CASSPDESSYNEQFF | TGTGCCAGCAGCCCGGACGAGAGCTCCTACAATGAGCAGTTCTTC
TRBJ2-7 | - | TRBV15 | - | 13 | CATSRGRSYEQYF | TGTGCCACCAGCAGGGGTCGATCCTACGAGCAGTACTTC
TRBJ2-7 | - | TRBV7-6 | - | 13 | CASSLDRTYEQYF | TGTGCCAGCAGCTTAGATAGGACGTACGAGCAGTACTTC
TRBJ2-2 | TRBD1 | TRBV27 | - | 14 | CASSPRTGTGELFF | TGTGCCAGCAGTCCCCGGACAGGGACCGGGGAGCTGTTTTTT
TRBJ1-1 | - | TRBV6-5 | once | 13 | CASSSSVNTEAFF | TGTGCCAGCAGTTCATCCGTGAACACTGAAGCTTTCTTT
TRBJ2-7 | - | TRBV4-1 | once | 14 | CASSQELSAYEQYF | TGCGCCAGCAGCCAAGAGCTGTCAGCCTACGAGCAGTACTTC
TRBJ2-5 | - | TRBV5-6 | - | 14 | CASSLQQEQETQYF | TGTGCCAGCAGCTTGCAACAGGAGCAAGAGACCCAGTACTTC
TRBJ1-2 | - | TRBV6-1 | - | 14 | CASRMSIPLDGYTF | TGTGCCAGCAGGATGTCCATCCCCTTGGATGGCTACACCTTC
TRBJ2-7 | - | TRBV4-2 | - | 16 | CASSQESQGSSYEQYF | TGTGCCAGCAGCCAAGAAAGTCAGGGTAGCTCCTACGAGCAGTACTTC
TRBJ2-2 | - | TRBV4-3 | - | 16 | CASSQDLEQGIGELFF | TGCGCCAGCAGCCAAGATCTTGAACAGGGAATCGGGGAGCTGTTTTTT
TRBJ1-4 | TRBD1 | TRBV7-3 | - | 17 | CASSSLGGTGINEKLFF | TGTGCCAGCAGCTCACTAGGGGGGACAGGTATCAATGAAAAACTGTTTTTT
TRBJ2-2 | - | TRBV7-9 | - | 15 | CASSLQTGNTGELFF | TGTGCCAGCAGCTTACAGACAGGGAACACCGGGGAGCTGTTTTTT
TRBJ2-1 | - | TRBV9 | - | 18 | CASSERVGRVGGWNEQFF | TGTGCCAGCAGCGAGAGGGTTGGACGGGTTGGTGGCTGGAATGAGCAGTTCTTC
TRBJ2-1 | - | TRBV9 | - | 15 | CASSVSISPYNEQFF | TGTGCCAGCAGCGTCTCCATATCCCCCTACAATGAGCAGTTCTTC
TRBJ2-7 | TRBD1 | TRBV13 | - | 15 | CASSSGRTGSYEQYF | TGTGCCAGCAGCTCCGGCAGGACAGGATCCTACGAGCAGTACTTC
TRBJ2-7 | - | TRBV7-2 | - | 14 | CASSFMGSAYEQYF | TGTGCCAGCAGCTTCATGGGCAGCGCCTACGAGCAGTACTTC
TRBJ2-1 | - | TRBV9 | few | 16 | CASSPRVVGSYNEQFF | TGTGCCAGCAGCCCCCGGGTGGTTGGCAGCTACAATGAGCAGTTCTTC
TRBJ2-3 | - | TRBV7-9 | - | 13 | CASSLAHTDTQYF | TGTGCCAGCAGCTTAGCGCACACAGATACGCAGTATTTT
TRBJ2-7 | TRBD2 | TRBV5-6 | - | 17 | CASSFRHFGLAAYEQYF | TGTGCCAGCAGCTTTAGGCACTTCGGACTAGCGGCCTACGAGCAGTACTTC
TRBJ1-1 | TRBD1 | TRBV30 | - | 13 | CAWRDDRDTEAFF | TGTGCCTGGAGGGACGACAGGGACACTGAAGCTTTCTTT
TRBJ1-5 | - | TRBV27 | - | 14 | CASSSTQTFQPQHF | TGTGCCAGCAGCTCGACACAAACTTTCCAGCCCCAGCATTTT
TRBJ2-2 | - | TRBV5-1 | - | 14 | CASSAVSNTGELFF | TGCGCCAGCAGCGCTGTCTCGAACACCGGGGAGCTGTTTTTT
TRBJ2-3 | - | TRBV7-9 | - | 15 | CASSFTPYSTDTQYF | TGTGCCAGCAGCTTCACACCCTATAGCACAGATACGCAGTATTTT
TRBJ1-1 | TRBD1 | TRBV7-6 | - | 15 | CASSPTTGLNTEAFF | TGTGCCAGCAGCCCAACGACAGGGTTGAACACTGAAGCTTTCTTT
TRBJ2-7 | - | TRBV29-1 | - | 12 | CSVVRSGYEQYF | TGCAGCGTTGTTCGGTCAGGCTACGAGCAGTACTTC
TRBJ1-1 | TRBD1 | TRBV4-3 | few | 14 | CASSLKTGLTEAFF | TGCGCCAGCAGCCTTAAGACAGGGTTGACTGAAGCTTTCTTT
TRBJ1-1 | - | TRBV4-3 | - | 14 | CASSQDYRGTEAFF | TGCGCCAGCAGCCAAGATTATAGGGGAACTGAAGCTTTCTTT
TRBJ2-1 | - | TRBV14 | - | 20 | CASSQDFHLAGTEPWDEQFF | TGTGCCAGCAGCCAAGACTTCCATTTAGCCGGGACGGAGCCCTGGGATGAGCAGTTCTTC
TRBJ2-1 | - | TRBV5-1 | - | 13 | CASSGNPDNEQFF | TGCGCCAGCAGTGGCAATCCCGACAATGAGCAGTTCTTC
TRBJ2-7 | - | TRBV10-3 | - | 14 | CAISGAGTYYEQYF | TGTGCCATCAGTGGAGCCGGGACTTACTACGAGCAGTACTTC
TRBJ1-5 | TRBD1 | TRBV6-1 | - | 14 | CASRLGTGGQPQHF | TGTGCCAGCAGGCTTGGGACAGGGGGTCAGCCCCAGCATTTT
TRBJ2-7 | TRBD2 | TRBV6-6 | - | 16 | CASSLETSGASYEQYF | TGTGCCAGCAGTTTGGAGACTAGCGGGGCCTCCTACGAGCAGTACTTC
TRBJ2-2 | TRBD1 | TRBV7-8 | few | 19 | CASSTPGTGGYRGTGELFF | TGTGCCAGCAGCACCCCCGGGACAGGGGGGTACCGGGGCACCGGGGAGCTGTTTTTT
TRBJ1-6 | - | TRBV21-1 | - | 16 | CASSNNRGSYNSPLHF | TGTGCCAGCAGCAACAACAGGGGTTCCTATAATTCACCCCTCCACTTT
TRBJ2-7 | - | TRBV5-1 | - | 14 | CASSLGYPGNEQYF | TGCGCCAGCAGCTTGGGATACCCGGGGAACGAGCAGTACTTC
TRBJ1-1 | - | TRBV19 | once | 15 | CASRRGSLAGTEAFF | TGTGCCAGTAGGAGAGGGTCACTGGCCGGCACTGAAGCTTTCTTT
TRBJ2-1 | - | TRBV4-2 | - | 13 | CASSLVFIDEQFF | TGTGCCAGCAGCCTTGTGTTTATCGATGAGCAGTTCTTC
TRBJ2-7 | TRBD2 | TRBV6-5 | - | 16 | CASSLASGGSSYEQYF | TGTGCCAGCAGTTTGGCTAGCGGGGGTAGCTCCTACGAGCAGTACTTC
TRBJ2-5 | - | TRBV6-5 | - | 10 | CASSGETQYF | TGTGCCAGCAGCGGGGAGACCCAGTACTTC
TRBJ2-3 | - | TRBV30 | - | 17 | CAWGRSPPGQVTDTQYF | TGTGCCTGGGGCAGGAGCCCTCCGGGACAAGTCACAGATACGCAGTATTTT
TRBJ1-1 | - | TRBV7-9 | - | 14 | CASSLFGGNTEAFF | TGTGCCAGCAGCTTATTTGGGGGGAACACTGAAGCTTTCTTT
TRBJ1-1 | - | TRBV7-6 | - | 15 | CASSPDFSLNTEAFF | TGTGCCAGCAGCCCTGACTTCTCCCTGAACACTGAAGCTTTCTTT
TRBJ2-7 | TRBD1 | TRBV7-9 | few | 14 | CASSGQGAAYEQYF | TGTGCCAGCAGCGGACAGGGGGCCGCCTACGAGCAGTACTTC
TRBJ2-7 | - | TRBV6-5 | - | 15 | CASSYSRSQSYEQYF | TGTGCCAGCAGTTACTCCCGGTCCCAATCCTACGAGCAGTACTTC
TRBJ1-1 | - | TRBV7-9 | - | 15 | CASSSAGGATTEAFF | TGTGCCAGCAGCTCCGCCGGGGGGGCGACCACTGAAGCTTTCTTT